The entry that follows covers one TCR beta chain sequence. Germline assignment: CDR1 SGDLS and CDR2 YYNGEE. The CDR3 covers 16 residues. The V and J ends lost 4 bases and 7 bases, in that order; junction bases with no gene match: 12. The sample originates from a study of T-cell reconstitution after alpha-beta-depleted transplantation in children. Preparation of the TCRbeta library used unique molecular identifiers. TCRdb fed the PCR reads into MiXCR, producing one record per CDR3 protein. The table includes roughly 610,000 distinct CDR3 sequences, 10% detected once. The rearrangement links TRBV9 to TRBJ2-2, with 8 bases that match TRBD1. The source was PBMCs from the stem cell graft donor, collected from the stem cell graft. The receptor was isolated from a human donor who donated a stem cell graft to a child with acute myeloid leukemia. The CDR3 loop reads CASSQSSQGAGGELFF. The CDR3 DNA reads TGTGCCAGCAGCCAAAGTTCGCAGGGGGCTGGCGGGGAGCTGTTTTTT.